This T cell receptor (beta chain) stems from a study of vaccination and CD4 T cells after COVID-19. Study-wide context: Taking of post-vaccine samples occurred a median around 72 days after dose two (range 14 to 241). Overlapping spike peptides served as the stimulus for the cells. These peptides came from SARS-CoV-2 and from the common cold coronaviruses HCoV-NL63, HCoV-OC43 and HCoV-229E.

The treatment is: roughly nine-day PBMC culture with coronavirus spike peptide pools or control peptides (ViraFEST assay). Once peptide pools had expanded antigen-specific T cells, ViraFEST sequenced TCRs. Comments on this clonotype: Its antigen is unidentified.

The Oncomine TCR Beta short-read assay was applied to DNA of cultured CD4+ T cells. TCRdb passed the PCR reads through MiXCR, listing each CDR3 protein once. The sample includes roughly 8,200 distinct CDR3 sequences, roughly half of them seen just once. The CDR3 has 14 residues. CDR1 is SGHTA and CDR2 is FQGTGA in the germline V gene. V was pared by 2 bases and J by 1 base, with 8 bases between. The receptor was isolated from a human donor who had recovered from COVID-19. The sequencing input was CD4+ T cells from blood, cultured in vitro. This sequence joins TRBV7-3 and TRBJ1-1; D remains unclear. The CDR3 DNA follows: TGTGCCAGCAGCTTATTTGGTCGGAACACTGAAGCTTTCTTT. It codes for CASSLFGRNTEAFF.